Included here is one T cell receptor beta chain sequence, with context. In the original workflow: Amplifying reference gene primers gave estimates of nucleated cell counts. The table came from immunoSEQ multiplex PCR; TCRdb's copy has only in-frame clones and leaves some out. V, J and clone size are those of that table, while D and trimming were read from the DNA. The sample holds tens of thousands of clones, over 65% seen once. This entry belongs to a study of blood T cell repertoires in COVID-19. Overall study: Donors in the United States, Italy and Spain gave samples during acute or convalescent COVID-19. T cells, B-cell-depleted T cells, or PBMCs supplied cDNA or gDNA.

In germline, CDR1 is MNHEY, CDR2 SVGAGI. This CDR3 is built from 12 residues. The V and J ends lost 6 bases and 5 bases, in that order; junction bases with no gene match: 4. This receptor was identified in a human donor in a cohort sampled during active COVID-19. The source material was peripheral blood. V usage is TRBV6-5 and J usage is TRBJ2-7; 7 bases map to TRBD1. CDR3 coding DNA: TGTGCCAGCAGCCGAGGACAGGACGAGCAGTACTTC. This encodes CASSRGQDEQYF.